These T cell receptor beta chains were read from a single sample in a study of regulatory and conventional T cells in RAG deficiency. The assay was immunoSEQ multiplex PCR, and TCRdb's table has in-frame clones only and misses some. The table includes around 30,000 clones, around 96% detected once. The sample was also reused in another study, on regulatory T cells.

Sequencing was carried out using CD25- CD4+ T cells sorted from blood. The receptor set was obtained from a human donor in good health. Both conserved end residues are part of each CDR3. The order of the fields is J gene, D gene, V gene, clone size, CDR3 protein, CDR3 DNA. D genes are given only for firm matches. Some rows mark clone size as missing; the rest say once, few, many or name a class of expanded clone.

TRBJ1-6 | . | TRBV15 | . | CATSRDRGYNSPLHF | TGTGCCACCAGCAGAGATCGGGGTTATAATTCACCCCTCCACTTT
TRBJ2-7 | . | TRBV5-8 | . | CASSLRLQGLIHYEQYF | TGTGCCAGCAGCTTGCGCCTTCAGGGGCTCATTCACTACGAGCAGTACTTC
TRBJ1-2 | . | TRBV15 | . | CATSRDPVRGRGYTF | TGTGCCACCAGCAGAGATCCGGTCAGGGGAAGGGGCTACACCTTC
TRBJ2-4 | . | TRBV5-1 | . | CASSSRGDPENIQYF | TGCGCCAGCAGCTCGCGCGGGGACCCAGAAAACATTCAGTACTTC
TRBJ1-6 | TRBD1 | TRBV6-6 | . | CASNPTGGNSPLHF | TGTGCCAGCAACCCCACAGGGGGAAATTCACCCCTCCACTTT
TRBJ2-2 | . | TRBV7-9 | . | CASSLVGDTGELFF | TGTGCCAGCAGCTTAGTAGGGGACACCGGGGAGCTGTTTTTT
TRBJ2-1 | TRBD2 | TRBV14 | . | CASSQDDQRGALRIYNEQFF | TGTGCCAGCAGCCAAGATGACCAGCGGGGGGCCCTACGAATATACAATGAGCAGTTCTTC
TRBJ2-1 | . | TRBV6-4 | . | CASSARRGRGANEQFF | TGTGCCAGCAGTGCCAGGAGGGGGCGAGGGGCCAATGAGCAGTTCTTC
TRBJ2-2 | . | TRBV11-3 | . | CASSPLESGELFF | TGTGCCAGCAGCCCTTTGGAGTCCGGGGAGCTGTTTTTT
TRBJ2-4 | . | TRBV2 | . | CASRPTVAKNIQYF | TGTGCCAGCAGACCGACAGTAGCCAAAAACATTCAGTACTTC
TRBJ2-3 | TRBD2 | TRBV5-8 | . | CASSPGGIRRDTQYF | TGTGCCAGCAGCCCCGGGGGGATCAGACGAGATACGCAGTATTTT
TRBJ2-4 | . | TRBV15 | . | CATSRDLRGGQHF | TGTGCCACCAGCAGAGATCTGCGAGGGGGTCAGCACTTC
TRBJ2-3 | TRBD1 | TRBV9 | . | CASSVEGQRTDTQYF | TGTGCCAGCAGCGTAGAGGGACAGCGCACAGATACGCAGTATTTT
TRBJ2-7 | . | TRBV5-6 | . | CASSLGRAYEQYF | TGTGCCAGCAGCTTAGGCAGGGCCTACGAGCAGTACTTC
TRBJ2-7 | . | TRBV20-1 | . | CSAFDSDEQYF | TGCAGTGCTTTCGACTCCGACGAGCAGTACTTC
TRBJ1-2 | . | TRBV7-3 | . | CASSADSYGYTF | TGTGCCAGCAGCGCTGACTCCTATGGCTACACCTTC
TRBJ1-5 | . | TRBV6-4 | . | CASSEVLGEPQHF | TGTGCCAGCAGTGAAGTCCTGGGAGAGCCCCAGCATTTT
TRBJ1-3 | TRBD1 | TRBV5-1 | once | CASSLWSGQGSGNTIYF | TGCGCCAGCAGCTTGTGGTCGGGACAGGGTTCTGGAAACACCATATATTTT
TRBJ2-5 | TRBD2 | TRBV2 | . | CASSGGVSGGSERETQYF | TGTGCCAGCAGTGGAGGGGTTAGCGGGGGGTCCGAAAGGGAGACCCAGTACTTC
TRBJ1-2 | TRBD1 | TRBV9 | . | CASSASGTGGYGYTF | TGTGCCAGCAGCGCATCCGGGACAGGGGGCTATGGCTACACCTTC
TRBJ2-7 | TRBD2 | TRBV4-2 | . | CASSQGTSGRPYEQYF | TGTGCCAGCAGCCAAGGGACTAGCGGTCGCCCCTACGAGCAGTACTTC
TRBJ1-2 | TRBD1 | TRBV18 | . | CASSPGLAGGSGYTF | TGTGCCAGCTCACCCGGGTTGGCAGGGGGTTCTGGCTACACCTTC